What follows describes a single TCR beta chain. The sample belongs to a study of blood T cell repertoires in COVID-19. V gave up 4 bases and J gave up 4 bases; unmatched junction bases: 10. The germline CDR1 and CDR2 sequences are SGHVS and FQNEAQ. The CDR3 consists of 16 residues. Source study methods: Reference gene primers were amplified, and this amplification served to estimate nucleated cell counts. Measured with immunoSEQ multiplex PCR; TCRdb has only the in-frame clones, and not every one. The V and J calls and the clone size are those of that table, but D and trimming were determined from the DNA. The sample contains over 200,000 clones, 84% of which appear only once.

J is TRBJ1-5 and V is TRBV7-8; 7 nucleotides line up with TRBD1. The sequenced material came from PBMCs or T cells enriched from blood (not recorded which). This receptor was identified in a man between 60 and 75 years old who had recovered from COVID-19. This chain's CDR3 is CASSSTGTGRNQPQHF. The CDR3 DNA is TGTGCCAGCAGCTCGACAGGGACCGGGCGGAATCAGCCCCAGCATTTT.